This T cell receptor beta chain is drawn from a study of blood T cell repertoires in COVID-19. In the study overall: Spain, Italy and the United States supplied samples that represented acute and convalescent COVID-19. PBMCs, B-cell-depleted T cells, or T cells provided the cDNA or gDNA that made up the material.

J was trimmed by 1 base and V by 3 bases; bases with no gene match: 10. Looked up from germline, CDR1 is DFQATT and CDR2 is SNEGSKA (reference sequence). The CDR3 consists of 16 residues. Sequenced by immunoSEQ multiplex PCR; TCRdb stores in-frame clones only, minus some. The sample lists about 190,000 clones; around 80% were seen once. J is TRBJ1-1 and V is TRBV20-1, with TRBD1 matching over 8 bases. The sequence derives from a woman aged 45-65 years with acute or convalescent COVID-19. The sample comprised peripheral blood. The CDR3 sequence is CSASPFDRGQNTEAFF. The CDR3 nucleotides are TGCAGTGCTAGTCCCTTCGACAGGGGTCAGAACACTGAAGCTTTCTTT.